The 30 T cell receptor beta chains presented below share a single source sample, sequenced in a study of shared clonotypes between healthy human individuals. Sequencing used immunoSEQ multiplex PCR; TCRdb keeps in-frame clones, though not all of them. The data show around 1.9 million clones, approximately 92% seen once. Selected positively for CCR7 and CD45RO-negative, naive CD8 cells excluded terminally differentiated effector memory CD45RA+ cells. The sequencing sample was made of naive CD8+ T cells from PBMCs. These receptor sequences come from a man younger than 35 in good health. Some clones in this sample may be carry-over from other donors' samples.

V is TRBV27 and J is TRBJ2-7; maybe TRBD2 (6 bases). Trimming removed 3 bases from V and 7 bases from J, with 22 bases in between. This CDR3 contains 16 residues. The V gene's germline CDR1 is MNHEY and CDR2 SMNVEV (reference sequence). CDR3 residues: CASSLVAADLRGEQYF. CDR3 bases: TGTGCCAGCAGTTTGGTAGCGGCCGACCTTAGAGGGGAGCAGTACTTC.

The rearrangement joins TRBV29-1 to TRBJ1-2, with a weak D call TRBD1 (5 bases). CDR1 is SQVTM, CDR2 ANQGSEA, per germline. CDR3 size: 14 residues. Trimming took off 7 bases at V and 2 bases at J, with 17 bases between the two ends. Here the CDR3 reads CSARREQANYGYTF. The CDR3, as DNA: TGCAGCGCCCGAAGGGAACAGGCGAACTATGGCTACACCTTC. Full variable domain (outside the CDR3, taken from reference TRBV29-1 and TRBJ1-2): SAVISQKPSRDICQRGTSLTIQCQVDSQVTMMFWYRQQPGQSLTLIATANQGSEATYESGFVIDKFPISRPNLTFSTLTVSNMSPEDSSIYLCSARREQANYGYTFGSGTRLTVV.

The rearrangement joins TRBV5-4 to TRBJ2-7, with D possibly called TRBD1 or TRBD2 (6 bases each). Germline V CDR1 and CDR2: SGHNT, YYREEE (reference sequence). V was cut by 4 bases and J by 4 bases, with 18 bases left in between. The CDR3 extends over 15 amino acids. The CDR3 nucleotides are TGTGCCAGCAGCCCGGGGGCGGGACTCCATTACGAGCAGTACTTC. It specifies CASSPGAGLHYEQYF.

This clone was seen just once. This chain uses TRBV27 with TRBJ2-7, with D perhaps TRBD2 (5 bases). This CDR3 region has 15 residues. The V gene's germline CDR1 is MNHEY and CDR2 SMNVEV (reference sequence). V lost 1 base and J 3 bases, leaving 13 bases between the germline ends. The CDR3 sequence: CASSLLERRDYEQYF. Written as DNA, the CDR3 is TGTGCCAGCAGTTTATTAGAGCGGAGAGACTACGAGCAGTACTTC.

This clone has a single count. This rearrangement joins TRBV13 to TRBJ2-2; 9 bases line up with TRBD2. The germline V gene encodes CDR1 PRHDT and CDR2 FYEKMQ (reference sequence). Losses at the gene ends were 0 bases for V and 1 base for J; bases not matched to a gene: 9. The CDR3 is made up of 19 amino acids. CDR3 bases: TGTGCCAGCAGCTTAGGCAATTCTGCTAGCGGGAAGAACACCGGGGAGCTGTTTTTT. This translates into CASSLGNSASGKNTGELFF.

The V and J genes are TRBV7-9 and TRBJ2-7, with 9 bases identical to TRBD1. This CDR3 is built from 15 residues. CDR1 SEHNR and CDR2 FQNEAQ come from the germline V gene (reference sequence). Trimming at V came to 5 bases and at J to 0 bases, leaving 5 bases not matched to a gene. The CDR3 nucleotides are TGTGCCAGCAGCGGGGACAGGGTTTCCTCCTACGAGCAGTACTTC. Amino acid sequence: CASSGDRVSSYEQYF.

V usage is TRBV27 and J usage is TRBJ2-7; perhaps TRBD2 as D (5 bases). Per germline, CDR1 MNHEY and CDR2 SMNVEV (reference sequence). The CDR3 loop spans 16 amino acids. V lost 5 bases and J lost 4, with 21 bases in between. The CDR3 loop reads CASSPSFGVLRYEQYF. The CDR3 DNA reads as TGTGCCAGCAGTCCCAGCTTCGGGGTTCTGCGATACGAGCAGTACTTC.

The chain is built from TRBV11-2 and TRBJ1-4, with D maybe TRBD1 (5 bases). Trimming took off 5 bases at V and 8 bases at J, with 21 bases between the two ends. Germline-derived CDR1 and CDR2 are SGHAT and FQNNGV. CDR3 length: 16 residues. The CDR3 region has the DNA TGTGCCAGCAGCCCCCGGGTAGTCGGGGCGAACGAAAAACTGTTTTTT. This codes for CASSPRVVGANEKLFF.

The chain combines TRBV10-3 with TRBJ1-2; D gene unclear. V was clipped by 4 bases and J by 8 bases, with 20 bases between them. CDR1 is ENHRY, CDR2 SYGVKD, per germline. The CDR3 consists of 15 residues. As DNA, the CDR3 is TGTGCCATCAGTGGAATAGTGGAAACCTTGGAAGGCTACACCTTC. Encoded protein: CAISGIVETLEGYTF.

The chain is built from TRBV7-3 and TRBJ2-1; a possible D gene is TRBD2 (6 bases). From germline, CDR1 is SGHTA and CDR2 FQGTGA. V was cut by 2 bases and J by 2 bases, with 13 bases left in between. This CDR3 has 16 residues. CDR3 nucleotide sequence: TGTGCCAGCAGCTTAGCCCCCGGGACTGCCTACAATGAGCAGTTCTTC. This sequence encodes CASSLAPGTAYNEQFF.

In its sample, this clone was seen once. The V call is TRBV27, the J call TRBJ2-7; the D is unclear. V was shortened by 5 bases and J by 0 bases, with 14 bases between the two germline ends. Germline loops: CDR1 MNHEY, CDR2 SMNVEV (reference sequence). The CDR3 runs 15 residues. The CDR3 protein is CASSPRAVSSYEQYF. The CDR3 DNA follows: TGTGCCAGCAGTCCGCGAGCCGTGAGCTCCTACGAGCAGTACTTC.

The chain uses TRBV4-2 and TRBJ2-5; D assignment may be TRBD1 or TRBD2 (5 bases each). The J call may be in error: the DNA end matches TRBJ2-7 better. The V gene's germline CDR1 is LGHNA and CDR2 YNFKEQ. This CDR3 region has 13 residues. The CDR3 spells CASSQGPTYEQYF. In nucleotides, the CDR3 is TGTGCCAGCAGCCAGGGACCAACCTACGAGCAGTACTTC.

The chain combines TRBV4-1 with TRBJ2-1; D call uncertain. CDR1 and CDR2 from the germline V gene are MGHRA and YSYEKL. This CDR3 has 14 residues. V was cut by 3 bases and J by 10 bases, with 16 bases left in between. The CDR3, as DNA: TGCGCCAGCAGCCAGGGGTCTTCCCTGGGGGAGCAGTTCTTC. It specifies CASSQGSSLGEQFF.

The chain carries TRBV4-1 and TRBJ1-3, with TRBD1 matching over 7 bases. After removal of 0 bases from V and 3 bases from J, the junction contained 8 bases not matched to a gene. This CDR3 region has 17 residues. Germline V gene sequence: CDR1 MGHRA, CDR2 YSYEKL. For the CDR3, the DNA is TGCGCCAGCAGCCAAGATCAGACAGGGTGGTTTGGAAACACCATATATTTT. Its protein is CASSQDQTGWFGNTIYF.

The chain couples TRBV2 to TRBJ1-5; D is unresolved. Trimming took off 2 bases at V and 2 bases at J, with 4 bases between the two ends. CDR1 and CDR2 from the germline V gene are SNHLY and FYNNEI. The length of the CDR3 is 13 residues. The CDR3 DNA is TGTGCCAGCAGTGAATGGGGCAATCAGCCCCAGCATTTT. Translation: CASSEWGNQPQHF.

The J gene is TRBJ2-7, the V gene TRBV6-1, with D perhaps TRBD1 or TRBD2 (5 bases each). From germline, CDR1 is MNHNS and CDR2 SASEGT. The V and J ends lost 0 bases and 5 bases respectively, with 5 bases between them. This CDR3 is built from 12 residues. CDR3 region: CASSEAGDEQYF. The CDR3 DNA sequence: TGTGCCAGCAGTGAAGCGGGGGACGAGCAGTACTTC.

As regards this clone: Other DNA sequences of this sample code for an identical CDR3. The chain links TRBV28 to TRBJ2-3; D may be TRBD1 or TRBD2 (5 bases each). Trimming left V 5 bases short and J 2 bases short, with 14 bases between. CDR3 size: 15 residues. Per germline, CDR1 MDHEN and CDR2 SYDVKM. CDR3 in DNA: TGTGCCAGCAGTCCCCTCCGGGACCTCACAGATACGCAGTATTTT. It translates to CASSPLRDLTDTQYF.

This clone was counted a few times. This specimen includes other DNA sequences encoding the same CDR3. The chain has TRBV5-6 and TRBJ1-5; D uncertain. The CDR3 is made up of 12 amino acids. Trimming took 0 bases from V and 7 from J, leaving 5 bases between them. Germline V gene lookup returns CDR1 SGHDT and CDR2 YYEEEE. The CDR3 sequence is CASSLAGQPQHF. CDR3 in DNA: TGTGCCAGCAGCTTGGCCGGCCAGCCCCAGCATTTT.

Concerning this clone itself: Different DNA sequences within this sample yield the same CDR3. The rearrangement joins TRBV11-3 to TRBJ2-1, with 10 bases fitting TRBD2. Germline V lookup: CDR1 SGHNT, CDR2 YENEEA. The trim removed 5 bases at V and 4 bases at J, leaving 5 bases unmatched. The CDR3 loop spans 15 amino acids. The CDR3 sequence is CASSPRTSGYNEQFF. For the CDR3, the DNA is TGTGCCAGCAGCCCACGGACTAGCGGTTACAATGAGCAGTTCTTC. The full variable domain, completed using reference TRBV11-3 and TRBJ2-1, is EAGVVQSPRYKIIEKKQPVAFWCNPISGHNTLYWYLQNLGQGPELLIRYENEEAVDDSQLPKDRFSAERLKGVDSTLKIQPAELGDSAVYLCASSPRTSGYNEQFFGPGTRLTVL.

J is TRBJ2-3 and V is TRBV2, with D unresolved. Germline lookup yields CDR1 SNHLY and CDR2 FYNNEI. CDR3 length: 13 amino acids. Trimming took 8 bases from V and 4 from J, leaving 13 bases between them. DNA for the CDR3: TGTGCCAGCTACAGCTATGGGGCAGATACGCAGTATTTT. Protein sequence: CASYSYGADTQYF.

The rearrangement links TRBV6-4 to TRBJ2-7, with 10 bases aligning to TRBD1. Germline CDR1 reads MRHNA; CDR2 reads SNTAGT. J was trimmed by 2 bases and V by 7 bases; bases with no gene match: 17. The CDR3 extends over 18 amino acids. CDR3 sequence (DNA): TGTGCCAGCATTTACCGGGACAGGGGATCTCACCCCCCCTACGAGCAGTACTTC. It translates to CASIYRDRGSHPPYEQYF.

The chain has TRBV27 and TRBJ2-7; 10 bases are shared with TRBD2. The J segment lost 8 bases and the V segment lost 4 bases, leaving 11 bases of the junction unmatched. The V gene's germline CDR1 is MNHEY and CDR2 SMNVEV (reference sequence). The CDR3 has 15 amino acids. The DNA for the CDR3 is TGTGCCAGCAGTTCCCCGCTAGCGGGAGAGCGGCAGCAGTACTTC. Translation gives CASSSPLAGERQQYF.

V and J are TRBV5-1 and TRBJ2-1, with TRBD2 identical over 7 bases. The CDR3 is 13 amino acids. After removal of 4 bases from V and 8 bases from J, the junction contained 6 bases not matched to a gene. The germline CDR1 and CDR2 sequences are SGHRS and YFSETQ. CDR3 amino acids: CASSARLAHEQFF. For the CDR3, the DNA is TGCGCCAGCAGCGCCAGACTAGCCCATGAGCAGTTCTTC.

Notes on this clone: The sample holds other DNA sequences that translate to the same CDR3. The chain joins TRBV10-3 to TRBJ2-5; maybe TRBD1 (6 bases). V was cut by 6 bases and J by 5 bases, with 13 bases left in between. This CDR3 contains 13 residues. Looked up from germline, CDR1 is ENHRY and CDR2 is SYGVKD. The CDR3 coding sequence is TGTGCCATCAGCTCCCGGACAGAGGAGACCCAGTACTTC. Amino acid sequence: CAISSRTEETQYF.

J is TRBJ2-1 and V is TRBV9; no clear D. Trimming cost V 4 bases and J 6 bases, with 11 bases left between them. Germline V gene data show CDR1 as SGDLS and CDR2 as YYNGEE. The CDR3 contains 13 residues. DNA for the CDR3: TGTGCCAGCAGCAGAAGATGGGGCAATGAGCAGTTCTTC. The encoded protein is CASSRRWGNEQFF.

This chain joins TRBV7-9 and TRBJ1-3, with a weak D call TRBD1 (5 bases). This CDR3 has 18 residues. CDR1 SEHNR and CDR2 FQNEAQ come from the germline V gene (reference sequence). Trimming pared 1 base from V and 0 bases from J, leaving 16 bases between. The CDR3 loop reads CASSLVSPRDVSGNTIYF. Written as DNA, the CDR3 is TGTGCCAGCAGCTTAGTTAGTCCCCGGGACGTCTCTGGAAACACCATATATTTT. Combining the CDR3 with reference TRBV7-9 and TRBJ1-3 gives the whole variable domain DTGVSQNPRHKITKRGQNVTFRCDPISEHNRLYWYRQTLGQGPEFLTYFQNEAQLEKSRLLSDRFSAERPKGSFSTLEIQRTEQGDSAMYLCASSLVSPRDVSGNTIYFGEGSWLTVV.

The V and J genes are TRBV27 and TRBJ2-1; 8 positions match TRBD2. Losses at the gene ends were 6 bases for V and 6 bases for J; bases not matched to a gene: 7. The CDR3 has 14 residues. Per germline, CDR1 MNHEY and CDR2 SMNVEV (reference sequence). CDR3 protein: CASSYPGLGNEQFF. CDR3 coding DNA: TGTGCCAGCAGCTATCCGGGACTAGGCAATGAGCAGTTCTTC.

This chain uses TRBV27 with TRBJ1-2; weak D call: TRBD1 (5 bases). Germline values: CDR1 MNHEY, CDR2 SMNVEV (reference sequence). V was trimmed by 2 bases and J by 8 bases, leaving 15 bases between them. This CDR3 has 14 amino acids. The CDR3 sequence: CASSLRRGRDGYTF. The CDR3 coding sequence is TGTGCCAGCAGTTTACGGAGGGGAAGGGACGGCTACACCTTC.

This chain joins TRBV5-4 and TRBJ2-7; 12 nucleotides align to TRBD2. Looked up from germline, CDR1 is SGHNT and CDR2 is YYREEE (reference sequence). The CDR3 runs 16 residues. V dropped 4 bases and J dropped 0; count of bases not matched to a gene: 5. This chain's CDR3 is CASSGGLAGPSYEQYF. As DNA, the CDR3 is TGTGCCAGCAGCGGCGGACTAGCGGGGCCCTCCTACGAGCAGTACTTC.

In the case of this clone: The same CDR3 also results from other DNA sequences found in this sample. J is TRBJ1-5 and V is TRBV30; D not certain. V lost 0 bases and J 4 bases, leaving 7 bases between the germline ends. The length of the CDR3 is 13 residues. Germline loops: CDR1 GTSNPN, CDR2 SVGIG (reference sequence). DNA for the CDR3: TGTGCCTGGAGTGTGGGTGGGAATCAGCCCCAGCATTTT. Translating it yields CAWSVGGNQPQHF.